One T cell receptor (beta chain) is described in this entry. The antigen is unknown. The CDR3 runs to 14 residues. V lost 5 bases and J lost 6; bases outside the gene matches: 7. Germline V gives CDR1 MNHEY, CDR2 SVGAGI. This sample stems from a study of cytomegalovirus exposure and HLA in healthy donors. General study findings and limits: With later analysis, a missense DCLRE1C variant became linked to TCR beta V- and J-gene trimming.

Researchers ran the PCR with 60 Vbeta and 13 Jbeta primers. TCRdb's copy holds only in-frame clones and misses some; the assay was immunoSEQ multiplex PCR. The profile shows 90,000 to 95,000 clones, roughly 80% of them singletons. The genes are TRBV6-5 and TRBJ2-1; 7 nucleotides match TRBD1. The source material was PBMCs. The clonotype comes from a girl between 2 and 10 years old in good health and CMV-seropositive. The chain's CDR3 is CASSVGGAFNEQFF. CDR3 bases: TGTGCCAGCAGTGTAGGGGGCGCCTTCAATGAGCAGTTCTTC.